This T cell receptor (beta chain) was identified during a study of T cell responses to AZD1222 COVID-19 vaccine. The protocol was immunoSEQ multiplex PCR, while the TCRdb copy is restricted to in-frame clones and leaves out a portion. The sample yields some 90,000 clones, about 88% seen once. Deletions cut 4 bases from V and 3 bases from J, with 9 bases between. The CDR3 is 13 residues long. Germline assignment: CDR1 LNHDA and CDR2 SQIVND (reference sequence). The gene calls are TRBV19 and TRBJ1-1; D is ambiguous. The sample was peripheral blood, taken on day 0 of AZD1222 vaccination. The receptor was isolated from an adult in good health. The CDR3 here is CASSNIGDTEAFF. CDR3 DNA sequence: TGTGCCAGTAGTAATATTGGGGACACTGAAGCTTTCTTT.